Sequencing of this T cell receptor (beta chain) was carried out in a study of human T cells and chemical hapten exposure. The library attached unique molecular identifiers to individual cDNA molecules. In the source study's methods: Sampled TCR counts reached a median of roughly 100,000 per sample, with values ranging from roughly 23,224 to 700,000. One entry per CDR3 protein results from TCRdb running MiXCR on the RACE reads. TCRdb's processing, not the authors' own work, is the source of the V and J calls. Among some 110,000 distinct CDR3 sequences listed, about 12% were seen once. Time point: pre-sensitization, week 0. Treatment specified: therapeutic diphenylcyclopropenone sensitization with weekly scalp DPC. Researchers sampled blood before each patch test went on. Turning to this clonotype: The antigen is not known.

Overall study results and limits: Expanded TCRs formed significantly more large CDR3 similarity clusters than controls.

The CDR3 sequence is 15 residues long. V was trimmed by 6 bases and J by 0 bases, leaving 11 bases between them. Germline assignment: CDR1 MDHEN and CDR2 SYDVKM. The sample in question was whole blood, obtained in connection with sensitization to the hapten diphenylcyclopropenone (DPC). The clonotype comes from a woman aged 45-60 years with alopecia areata. Some clones in this sample may be carry-over from other donors' samples. The genes are TRBV28 and TRBJ2-2; the D is unclear. The CDR3 reads CASSKGTPNTGELFF. The CDR3 nucleotides read TGTGCCAGCAGCAAGGGCACTCCGAACACCGGGGAGCTGTTTTTT.